This TCR beta chain was retrieved from a study of human thymus T cells (TCRdb year 2020). Study-wide context: The study characterized TCR alpha and beta repertoires from about 8 infant thymus samples and a few related peripheral blood samples. The infant donors were about 7 to 244 days old, and the cohort included over 5 males and a couple of females.

Broad study findings and their caveats: V and J gene segment usage appeared biased in both thymic and peripheral blood repertoires. On average, thymus samples yielded about 810,000 unique TCRB clonotypes, whereas blood samples yielded about 80,000.

The CDR3 numbers 14 residues from cysteine through phenylalanine. Solely the CDR3 DNA is kept, with 42 bases framed from the first base. Trimming at the junction amounts to 3 bases on V and 4 bases on J, and the germline ends lie 10 bases apart. For CDR1 and CDR2, the germline V gene lists SGDLS and YYNGEE. The immunoSEQ multiplex PCR assay was used to amplify the TCRB and TCRAD loci from a standardized quantity of quality-controlled genomic DNA. The amplicons spanned the V(D)J region and were long enough to cover the CDR3 and allow V and J genes to be identified. The amplicons were sequenced on an Illumina platform via the commercial immunoSEQ service. Processing in the source paper ran as follows. Primer bias and sequencing errors were corrected using previously described methods, and TCRAD and TCRB definitions followed the IMGT database. Repertoires were analysed with immunoSEQ Analyzer 3.0 and VDJTools, covering basic statistics, V/J segment usage, diversity estimates, rarefaction and pairwise overlap. Chao1, ChaoE, Efron-Thisted, Shannon and inverse Simpson indices were used to estimate diversity, which was also estimated on datasets down-sampled to the smallest sample. For repertoire overlap, CDR3 nucleotide sequence, V gene and J gene had to match strictly, and clustering was done by Jaccard-based multidimensional scaling. As stored in TCRdb, this immuneACCESS dataset retains in-frame rearrangements with V and J assigned. A fraction of the clones does not appear; measured against another copy, unresolved V genes explain less than half of the discrepancy, and the remainder lacks a known reason. That table is the source of V, J and clone size, and D and trimming were worked out from the DNA. In this sample the table shows about 50,000 clones, around 93% of which occur a single time. Roughly 0.16% of the sample goes to the ten largest clones.

In Finland, the donors were immunologically healthy infants who were having open corrective cardiac surgery for congenital heart defects. During surgery, a small roughly 0.5-1 mL aliquot of peripheral blood was collected from four of the eight donors. For blood samples, genomic DNA was extracted from all available leukocytes instead of from a fixed number of cells. Erythrocytes were removed from blood with ACK lysis buffer, and the leukocytes were stored as pellets at -70 °C. Genomic DNA was extracted from frozen cell pellets with a QIAsymphony instrument. With regard to this clone: Its antigen remains undetermined. No per-base quality is available; no much larger clone lies one base away.

In this chain, TRBV9 is recombined with TRBJ2-2; there is no confident call for the D gene. Sequencing was performed on blood. The TCR comes from a girl in the first two years of life with a congenital heart defect but otherwise immunologically healthy. The CDR3: CASSASLITGELFF. The bases are TGTGCCAGCAGCGCTTCTCTTATCACCGGGGAGCTGTTTTTT.